This T cell receptor (beta chain) appears in the sequencing data of a study of blood T cell repertoires in COVID-19. Overall study context: Samples came from the United States, Italy and Spain, spanning acute and convalescent COVID-19.

Using immunoSEQ multiplex PCR, the repertoire was profiled, and TCRdb retains in-frame clones only, with some absent. Here the sample spans about 130,000 clones, 70% to 85% being singletons. CDR1 SGHKS and CDR2 YYEKEE come from the germline V gene (reference sequence). Trimming took 4 bases from V and 5 from J, leaving 16 bases between them. This CDR3 contains 14 residues. This chain joins TRBV5-5 and TRBJ2-7, with D possibly TRBD2 on 6 matching bases. The sequenced material came from peripheral blood. This TCR came from a woman of 80 years or more with acute or convalescent COVID-19. The DNA for the CDR3 is TGTGCCAGCAGCGAGCTTGGGCGGAGGGACGAGCAGTACTTC. It encodes CASSELGRRDEQYF.